The 5 T cell receptor beta chains in this list originate from one sample, sequenced in a study of monozygotic twins with inflammatory bowel disease. TCRdb processed the 5' RACE reads again and assigns one entry to each CDR3 protein, with no DNA. The table lists fewer than 150,000 distinct CDR3 sequences. Sequences were obtained from blood. The receptors stem from a human donor with ulcerative colitis or Crohn's disease, or a healthy co-twin of an affected twin (not recorded which).

The rearrangement links TRBV4-2 to TRBJ2-2. The CDR3 extends over 13 amino acids. CDR1 and CDR2 from the germline V gene are LGHNA and YNFKEQ. The CDR3 reads CASSQVWTGELFF.

The rearrangement joins TRBV5-1 to TRBJ2-7; lacking DNA, the TRBD1 call made by TCRdb goes unchecked. There are 14 residues in the CDR3. CDR1 is SGHRS, CDR2 YFSETQ, per germline. The CDR3 is CASSWRDRPYEQYF.

The rearrangement uses TRBV6-1 and TRBJ2-7; TCRdb's D gene call, TRBD2, goes unchecked for lack of DNA. There are 12 residues in the CDR3. Germline CDR1 is MNHNS and CDR2 is SASEGT. CDR3 in amino acids: CASINREYEQYF.

This sequence joins TRBV20-1 and TRBJ2-3; TCRdb reports TRBD1, a call that lacks DNA to check it against. Germline values: CDR1 DFQATT, CDR2 SNEGSKA (reference sequence). The length of the CDR3 is 14 residues. The CDR3 is CSARGGRGTDTQYF.

V usage is TRBV18 and J usage is TRBJ1-1. The CDR3 contains 14 residues. In germline, CDR1 is KGHSH, CDR2 LQKENI. The CDR3 is CASSPGLRSTEAFF.